Detailed here is one T cell receptor (beta chain). The data belong to a study of blood T cell repertoires in COVID-19. Study at large: COVID-19 samples collected from the United States, Italy and Spain covered acute and convalescent phases. T cells, B-cell-depleted T cells, or PBMCs supplied cDNA or gDNA.

Per the authors' pipeline: Amplification from reference gene primers served as the basis for estimated nucleated cell counts. TCRdb keeps only in-frame clones here, not all; method: immunoSEQ multiplex PCR. V, J and clone size were drawn from that table, and D and trimming were deduced from the DNA. The table shows over 120,000 clones, with about 80% occurring only once. CDR1 and CDR2 (germline): MNHEY, SVGAGI. V lost 6 bases to trimming and J lost 14 bases, with 14 bases between them. The CDR3 is 12 residues long. This sequence originates from a human donor in a cohort sampled during active COVID-19. The sequenced sample consisted of peripheral blood. The chain has TRBV6-5 and TRBJ1-6; D is undetermined. The CDR3 DNA reads TGTGCCAGCAGCCCCATTCGGTCGACCCTCCACTTT. As protein: CASSPIRSTLHF.